This is a list of T cell receptor beta chains from one sample in a study of vaccination and CD4 T cells after COVID-19. A single record per CDR3 protein comes from TCRdb applying MiXCR to the PCR reads. The data contain over 25,000 distinct CDR3 sequences, 50% of them singletons. This specimen was CD4+ T cells from blood, taken about 7 months after SARS-CoV-2 vaccination. These receptors all come from a human donor who had recovered from COVID-19. Both conserved end residues are trimmed from each CDR3. Each record gives: CDR3 protein, V gene, J gene.

CDR3: ASSPQGKEETQY
V: TRBV6-2/TRBV6-3
J: .

CDR3: ASSLSFMPDRRGGYT
V: TRBV27
J: TRBJ1-2

CDR3: ASSQTDTQY
V: TRBV7-9
J: TRBJ2-3

CDR3: SLRVGGYSNQPQH
V: TRBV20-1
J: TRBJ1-5

CDR3: ASSYSGTGHEQY
V: TRBV6-5
J: TRBJ2-7

CDR3: ASRSRAHPGANVLT
V: TRBV6-1
J: TRBJ2-6

CDR3: VSSEQGLSEYNEQF
V: TRBV27
J: TRBJ2-1

CDR3: ASSRLAGGKELF
V: TRBV6-1
J: TRBJ2-1

CDR3: ASTGQGSSYEQY
V: TRBV2
J: TRBJ2-7

CDR3: ASSQGWGQETQY
V: TRBV4-1
J: TRBJ2-5

CDR3: ASRPKGGGDQPQH
V: TRBV19
J: TRBJ1-5

CDR3: ASSLLGTGELF
V: TRBV7-9
J: TRBJ2-2

CDR3: SASPGTGRNTGELF
V: TRBV20-1
J: TRBJ2-2

CDR3: ASTHSNQPQH
V: TRBV6-4
J: TRBJ1-5

CDR3: ASSRGGANYGYT
V: TRBV28
J: TRBJ1-2

CDR3: ASSLPGQTTDTQY
V: TRBV5-4
J: TRBJ2-3

CDR3: AIRDRPGTGNNSPLH
V: TRBV10-3
J: TRBJ1-6

CDR3: ASSLADRVSSPLH
V: TRBV28
J: TRBJ1-6

CDR3: ASRDPVPTDTQY
V: TRBV6-1
J: TRBJ2-3

CDR3: ASSPSGSYEQY
V: TRBV6-4
J: TRBJ2-7

CDR3: ASRPDGGGNQPQH
V: TRBV6-2/TRBV6-3
J: TRBJ1-5

CDR3: ASSAGMRELF
V: TRBV2
J: TRBJ2-2

CDR3: ASLDRWNSPLH
V: TRBV28
J: TRBJ1-6

CDR3: ASSATLRVGYT
V: TRBV6-1
J: TRBJ1-2

CDR3: ASSPRLRGGTDTQY
V: TRBV7-9
J: TRBJ2-3

CDR3: ASSLGLTSVTRETQY
V: TRBV5-4
J: TRBJ2-5

CDR3: SASGRAETQY
V: TRBV20-1
J: TRBJ2-5

CDR3: ASSQDSPNQPQH
V: TRBV4-2
J: TRBJ1-5

CDR3: ASSEVARTYNEQF
V: TRBV2
J: TRBJ2-1